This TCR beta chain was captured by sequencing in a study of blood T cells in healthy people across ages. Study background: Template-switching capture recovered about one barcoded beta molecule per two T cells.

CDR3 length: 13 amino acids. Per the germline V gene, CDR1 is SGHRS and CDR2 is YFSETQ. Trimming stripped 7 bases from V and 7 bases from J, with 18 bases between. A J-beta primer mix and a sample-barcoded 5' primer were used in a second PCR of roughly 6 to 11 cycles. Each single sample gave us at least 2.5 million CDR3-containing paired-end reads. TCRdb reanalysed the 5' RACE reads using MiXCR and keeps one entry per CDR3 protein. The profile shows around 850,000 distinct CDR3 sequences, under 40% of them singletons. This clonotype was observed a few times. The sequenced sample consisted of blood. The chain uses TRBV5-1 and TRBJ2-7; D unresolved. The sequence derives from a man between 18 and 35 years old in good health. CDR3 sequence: CASALGSGLEQYF. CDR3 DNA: TGCGCCAGCGCCTTGGGATCCGGTTTGGAGCAGTACTTC.